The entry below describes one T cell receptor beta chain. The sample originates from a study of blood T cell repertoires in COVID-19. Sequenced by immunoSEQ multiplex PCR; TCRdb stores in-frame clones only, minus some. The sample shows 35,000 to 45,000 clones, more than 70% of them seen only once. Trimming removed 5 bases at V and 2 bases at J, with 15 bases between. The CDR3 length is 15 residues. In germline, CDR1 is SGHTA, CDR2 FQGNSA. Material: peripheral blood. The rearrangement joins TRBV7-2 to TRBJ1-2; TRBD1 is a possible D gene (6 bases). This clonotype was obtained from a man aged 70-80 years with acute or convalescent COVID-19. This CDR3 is CASSPRSGGNYGYTF. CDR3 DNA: TGTGCCAGCAGCCCCCGGTCGGGGGGCAACTATGGCTACACCTTC.